These 30 T cell receptor beta chains were sequenced from one sample in a study of beta chain features in type 1 diabetes. The study reverse transcribed the entire isolated RNA, so it sequenced expressed TCRB transcripts. Repertoires were generated with immunoSEQ multiplex PCR, while TCRdb's copy carries only in-frame clones and drops some. The data contain 240,000 or so clones, around 21% of them singletons. Study conclusions and caveats: Among patients with Type 1 diabetes, TCRB CDR3s were moderately but significantly shorter in every one of the four CD4+ subsets.

The antigens for these receptors are not known. Sequenced: naive CD4+ T cells from blood. Receptors were obtained from a woman aged 40 to 49 with type 1 diabetes.

This clone was detected only a few times. This chain joins TRBV18 and TRBJ2-1, with 7 nucleotides matching TRBD2. From germline, CDR1 is KGHSH and CDR2 LQKENI. This CDR3 is built from 16 residues. V shed 3 bases and J 5 bases; nucleotides not matched to a gene: 10. CDR3 nucleotide sequence: TGTGCCAGCTCACCGGAAGGAGCGGGGAACGACAATGAGCAGTTCTTC. Amino acids: CASSPEGAGNDNEQFF.

This rearrangement joins TRBV11-2 to TRBJ2-5, with D possibly TRBD1 on 7 matching bases. Trimming stripped 6 bases from V and 0 bases from J, with 14 bases between. The germline CDR1 and CDR2 sequences are SGHAT and FQNNGV. This CDR3 region has 15 residues. CDR3 sequence (DNA): TGTGCCAGCAGTAGAGGGGGGACAGACCAAGAGACCCAGTACTTC. It is translated as CASSRGGTDQETQYF. Looking up the rest from reference TRBV11-2 and TRBJ2-5 gives the full variable domain: EAGVAQSPRYKIIEKRQSVAFWCNPISGHATLYWYQQILGQGPKLLIQFQNNGVVDDSQLPKDRFSAERLKGVDSTLKIQPAKLEDSAVYLCASSRGGTDQETQYFGPGTRLLVL.

CDR3 amino acids: CASSQDNAQGFAFF. The CDR3, as DNA: TGCGCCAGCAGCCAAGATAACGCACAGGGGTTCGCTTTCTTT. The chain carries TRBV4-1 and TRBJ1-1; 7 bases map to TRBD1. CDR1 MGHRA and CDR2 YSYEKL come from the germline V gene. The V and J ends lost 0 bases and 11 bases, in that order; junction bases with no gene match: 9. The CDR3 runs to 14 residues.

This clone has only a few counts. Other nucleotide sequences in the sample specify the same CDR3. This chain joins TRBV29-1 and TRBJ1-2; 8 positions agree with TRBD1. The CDR3 contains 12 residues. After removal of 6 bases from V and 4 bases from J, the junction contained 4 bases not matched to a gene. The germline CDR1 and CDR2 sequences are SQVTM and ANQGSEA. CDR3 residues: CSVAGGGYGYTF. The CDR3 DNA reads as TGCAGCGTAGCAGGGGGCGGCTATGGCTACACCTTC.

This clone was counted only a few times. This chain joins TRBV7-2 and TRBJ2-7; 14 nucleotides agree with TRBD2. Germline V gene lookup returns CDR1 SGHTA and CDR2 FQGNSA. The CDR3 length is 15 residues. The junction had 4 bases not matched to a gene; V was cut back by 3 bases and J by 6 bases. Here the CDR3 reads CASSLGLAGVSEQYF. DNA of the CDR3: TGTGCCAGCAGCTTGGGACTAGCGGGAGTAAGCGAGCAGTACTTC.

The genes are TRBV7-9 and TRBJ2-7, with TRBD1 matching 7 bases. With V trimmed by 3 bases and J by 3 bases, 5 bases remained unmatched. Germline assignment: CDR1 SEHNR and CDR2 FQNEAQ (reference sequence). The CDR3 contains 14 residues. Here the CDR3 DNA reads TGTGCCAGCAGCTTTACGACAGGGAGCTACGAGCAGTACTTC. Encoded protein: CASSFTTGSYEQYF.

This clone was seen a few times. The chain uses TRBV30 and TRBJ2-5; D ambiguous. Trimming shortened V by 3 bases and J by 0 bases, and 5 bases separated the two germline ends. CDR1 and CDR2 from the germline V gene are GTSNPN and SVGIG (reference sequence). The CDR3 has 12 amino acids. CDR3 DNA: TGTGCCTGGAGGAGGTACCAAGAGACCCAGTACTTC. Encoded protein: CAWRRYQETQYF.

This clone was seen once. The chain carries TRBV7-2 and TRBJ1-5; 7 positions agree with TRBD1. The CDR3 loop spans 15 amino acids. The V gene end was trimmed by 5 bases and the J gene end by 6 bases; junction bases not matched to a gene: 10. Germline-derived CDR1 and CDR2 are SGHTA and FQGNSA. The DNA for the CDR3 is TGTGCCAGCAGCCAGGGGACAGCGGGGGGTCAGCCCCAGCATTTT. This translates into CASSQGTAGGQPQHF.

CDR3 amino acids: CASSYLPLSTDTQYF. The CDR3, as DNA: TGTGCCAGCAGTTACCTCCCCTTGAGCACAGATACGCAGTATTTT. V gene TRBV6-5 combines with J gene TRBJ2-3; D remains ambiguous. CDR1 is MNHEY, CDR2 SVGAGI, per germline. The ends were cut back, 2 bases at V and 0 bases at J, with 9 bases in the middle. The CDR3 is made up of 15 amino acids.

This clone was picked up a small number of times. The chain uses TRBV28 and TRBJ2-1, with D uncertain. CDR3 length: 11 residues. Trimming stripped 6 bases from V and 7 bases from J, with 7 bases between. Germline V gives CDR1 MDHEN, CDR2 SYDVKM. The CDR3 DNA follows: TGTGCCAGCAGCCTCGCGAATGAGCAGTTCTTC. Protein: CASSLANEQFF.

The sample holds a few counts of this clone. The rearrangement uses TRBV28 and TRBJ2-4; the D gene is possibly TRBD1 (5 bases). The germline gives CDR1 MDHEN, CDR2 SYDVKM. The CDR3 has 16 amino acids. V was pared by 3 bases and J by 1 base, with 13 bases between. The CDR3 sequence is CASSFDGRAAKNIQYF. CDR3 coding DNA: TGTGCCAGCAGTTTTGATGGCAGGGCGGCCAAAAACATTCAGTACTTC.

This clone has just a few counts. Different DNA sequences within this sample yield the same CDR3. The chain combines TRBV18 with TRBJ1-2; a possible D gene is TRBD1 (5 bases). Germline V gives CDR1 KGHSH, CDR2 LQKENI. V gave up 1 base and J gave up 2 bases, with 5 bases separating them. CDR3 length: 13 residues. The DNA of the CDR3 is TGTGCCAGCTCACCACAGGGGAACTATGGCTACACCTTC. This sequence encodes CASSPQGNYGYTF.

The CDR3, as DNA: TGTGCCATCGCGCCCGGGGGTAATACGCAGTATTTT. Translating it yields CAIAPGGNTQYF. The genes are TRBV6-6 and TRBJ2-3; maybe TRBD2 (6 bases). Germline loops: CDR1 MNHNY, CDR2 SVGAGI (reference sequence). The CDR3 extends over 12 amino acids. V lost 10 bases and J lost 7, with 15 bases in between.

The V gene is TRBV30, the J gene TRBJ1-2; D not certain. Trimming stripped 3 bases from V and 6 bases from J, with 17 bases between. The CDR3 length is 14 residues. CDR1 and CDR2 from the germline V gene are GTSNPN and SVGIG (reference sequence). DNA for the CDR3: TGTGCCTGGAGAACCAAGGGAGTCCCCCATGGCTACACCTTC. This translates into CAWRTKGVPHGYTF.

In this sample, this clone turned up a few times. The rearrangement uses TRBV5-1 and TRBJ1-1; the D gene is possibly TRBD1 (6 bases). Between the trimmed V and J ends, which lost 6 bases and 3 bases, there was a span of 15 bases. Germline CDR1 and CDR2: SGHRS and YFSETQ. This CDR3 contains 14 residues. This CDR3 reads CASIRTEGDTEAFF. The CDR3 nucleotides read TGCGCCAGCATTCGGACAGAAGGGGACACTGAAGCTTTCTTT.

The rearrangement joins TRBV7-9 to TRBJ1-2; 7 bases match TRBD1. The CDR3 has 13 residues. Germline assignment: CDR1 SEHNR and CDR2 FQNEAQ (reference sequence). The V and J ends lost 6 bases and 10 bases, in that order; junction bases with no gene match: 11. CDR3 amino acids: CASSRGTEGDYTF. The CDR3 DNA is TGTGCCAGCAGTCGAGGGACAGAAGGAGACTACACCTTC.

V usage is TRBV15 and J usage is TRBJ2-1; D may be TRBD2 (8 bases). The V gene lost 0 bases and the J gene lost 9 bases, with 18 bases spanning the gap. Germline V gene lookup returns CDR1 LNHNV and CDR2 YYDKDF (reference sequence). The CDR3 spans 16 residues. The CDR3 nucleotides read TGTGCCACCAGCAGAGACAATAGCGGGAAGGGGGCTGAGCAGTTCTTC. This translates into CATSRDNSGKGAEQFF. The whole variable domain, remainder taken from reference TRBV15 and TRBJ2-1, is DAMVIQNPRYQVTQFGKPVTLSCSQTLNHNVMYWYQQKSSQAPKLLFHYYDKDFNNEADTPDNFQSRRPNTSFCFLDIRSPGLGDTAMYLCATSRDNSGKGAEQFFGPGTRLTVL.

The chain links TRBV6-6 to TRBJ1-2; 7 nucleotides agree with TRBD1. V lost 6 bases and J lost 2; bases outside the gene matches: 3. CDR3 length: 13 residues. Germline V gene data show CDR1 as MNHNY and CDR2 as SVGAGI (reference sequence). CDR3 region: CASSQGGNYGYTF. Written as DNA, the CDR3 is TGTGCCAGCAGCCAGGGGGGAAACTATGGCTACACCTTC.

This chain connects TRBV9 to TRBJ2-2, with TRBD2 matching 9 bases. V was pared by 0 bases and J by 6 bases, with 9 bases of the junction left unmatched. Germline lookup yields CDR1 SGDLS and CDR2 YYNGEE. CDR3 length equals 17 residues. In nucleotides, the CDR3 is TGTGCCAGCAGCGTAGCTCGTGGGCGCGGGAGGGCCGGGGAGCTGTTTTTT. Protein: CASSVARGRGRAGELFF.

V is TRBV5-1 and J is TRBJ1-2, with 8 bases identical to TRBD1. Losses at the gene ends were 4 bases for V and 6 bases for J; bases not matched to a gene: 11. Germline CDR1 is SGHRS and CDR2 is YFSETQ. This CDR3 comprises 15 residues. The CDR3, as DNA: TGCGCCAGCAGCGGCCTCGGGACAGGAGTTGATGGCTACACCTTC. Amino acid sequence: CASSGLGTGVDGYTF.

The chain couples TRBV2 to TRBJ2-3, with a possible D match to TRBD2 (5 bases). V lost 4 bases and J lost 3, with 14 bases in between. The CDR3 runs to 15 residues. Germline V gene data show CDR1 as SNHLY and CDR2 as FYNNEI. As DNA, the CDR3 is TGTGCCAGCAGTGTGGAAGGGAGTGGAACAGATACGCAGTATTTT. Protein sequence: CASSVEGSGTDTQYF.

This clone showed up just a few times. The CDR3 loop reads CASSPQQGQETQYF. The CDR3, as DNA: TGTGCCAGCAGCCCTCAACAGGGGCAAGAGACCCAGTACTTC. The chain has TRBV7-2 and TRBJ2-5, with 7 bases lining up with TRBD1. V shed 5 bases and J 2 bases; nucleotides not matched to a gene: 5. The CDR3 is 14 residues long. Germline CDR1 SGHTA, CDR2 FQGNSA.

This clone was counted only a few times. The chain uses TRBV7-3 and TRBJ2-1; weak D call: TRBD2 (5 bases). There are 14 residues in the CDR3. V gave up 2 bases and J gave up 6 bases, with 11 bases separating them. Germline V gives CDR1 SGHTA, CDR2 FQGTGA. CDR3 bases: TGTGCCAGCAGCTTACCTACTAGAAGCAATGAGCAGTTCTTC. Amino acids: CASSLPTRSNEQFF.

The chain recombines TRBV5-1 with TRBJ2-5; 8 nucleotides align to TRBD1. Germline V lookup: CDR1 SGHRS, CDR2 YFSETQ. The CDR3 consists of 15 residues. V trimming: 4 bases; J trimming: 1 base; junction bases outside the gene matches: 6. The CDR3 DNA sequence: TGCGCCAGCAGCCCGGACAGGGTCGGCCAAGAGACCCAGTACTTC. Translated, it gives CASSPDRVGQETQYF.

There are a few counts of this clone. This rearrangement joins TRBV6-1 to TRBJ2-1; the match to TRBD2 covers 10 bases. CDR1 and CDR2 (germline): MNHNS, SASEGT. V lost 5 bases and J lost 6; bases outside the gene matches: 4. The CDR3 is 14 amino acids. The CDR3 DNA reads TGTGCCAGCAGTCTAGCGGGGGCAGGCAATGAGCAGTTCTTC. Protein sequence: CASSLAGAGNEQFF.

This clone was detected a few times. The chain carries TRBV18 and TRBJ2-2, with 10 bases identical to TRBD2. Germline loops: CDR1 KGHSH, CDR2 LQKENI. V shed 5 bases, J shed 7 bases, and the junction held 7 bases outside the gene matches. CDR3 length: 15 amino acids. This CDR3 reads CASSSGLAVDGELFF. The CDR3 region has the DNA TGTGCCAGCTCATCCGGACTAGCGGTAGACGGGGAGCTGTTTTTT. Based on the CDR3 plus reference TRBV18 and TRBJ2-2, the full variable domain is NAGVMQNPRHLVRRRGQEARLRCSPMKGHSHVYWYRQLPEEGLKFMVYLQKENIIDESGMPKERFSAEFPKEGPSILRIQQVVRGDSAAYFCASSSGLAVDGELFFGEGSRLTVL.

The sample holds a few counts of this clone. V and J are TRBV13 and TRBJ2-7; a possible D gene is TRBD1 (8 bases). V was trimmed by 8 bases and J by 3 bases, leaving 26 bases between them. Per germline, CDR1 PRHDT and CDR2 FYEKMQ (reference sequence). The CDR3 length is 17 residues. The CDR3 protein is CASWEGQEDRLLYEQYF. CDR3 nucleotide sequence: TGTGCCAGCTGGGAGGGACAGGAGGACCGTTTACTCTACGAGCAGTACTTC.

This clone has just a few counts. This sequence joins TRBV2 and TRBJ2-3; TRBD2 aligns across 13 bases. Germline CDR1 and CDR2: SNHLY and FYNNEI. The V gene end was trimmed by 7 bases and the J gene end by 4 bases; junction bases not matched to a gene: 5. The length of the CDR3 is 15 residues. CDR3 sequence reads: CASTALAGGPDTQYF. The DNA of the CDR3 is TGTGCCAGCACAGCACTAGCGGGAGGGCCAGATACGCAGTATTTT.

The V call is TRBV4-3, the J call TRBJ1-2, with D tentatively TRBD1 (6 bases). There are 14 residues in the CDR3. Germline CDR1 reads LGHNA; CDR2 reads YSLEER. Trimming took off 5 bases at V and 9 bases at J, with 19 bases between the two ends. The CDR3 DNA is TGCGCCAGCAGCTCCCTTTCGACAGGCGGGCGCTACACCTTC. Encoded protein: CASSSLSTGGRYTF.

This clone was seen a handful of times. V and J are TRBV7-9 and TRBJ1-2, with a tentative D call TRBD1 (5 bases). Germline V lookup: CDR1 SEHNR, CDR2 FQNEAQ (reference sequence). CDR3 length equals 13 residues. DNA for the CDR3: TGTGCATCGGTACGGGGGTTTAGCTATGGCTACACCTTC. Translated, it gives CASVRGFSYGYTF.